Listed below are T cell receptor beta chains from one sample, sequenced in a study of regulatory T cells. Produced via immunoSEQ multiplex PCR; TCRdb's table is partial and in-frame only. The sample consists of tens of thousands of clones, roughly 90% of them appearing once. Sequencing was performed on conventional CD4+ T cells sorted from blood. The source is a person under 35 with CD3G deficiency. CDR3s include the opening cysteine and the closing phenylalanine or tryptophan. The order of the fields is V gene, J gene, D gene, CDR3 length, clone size, CDR3 DNA, CDR3 protein. A D gene is named only where the DNA matches it firmly. Size is stated for part of the rows, as once, few or many counts, or as a class when the clone is expanded.

>TRBV28|TRBJ2-1|TRBD2|14|NA
TGTGCCAGCTCAGCGGGAGTCGGTTACAATGAGCAGTTCTTC
CASSAGVGYNEQFF
>TRBV10-1|TRBJ2-3|NA|13|NA
TGCGCCAGCAGTGACGGGCCCACAGATACGCAGTATTTT
CASSDGPTDTQYF
>TRBV28|TRBJ1-4|TRBD1|15|NA
TGTGCCACCGCCGCAGGGGGCCTGATATATGAAAAACTGTTTTTT
CATAAGGLIYEKLFF
>TRBV2|TRBJ2-6|NA|12|NA
TGTGCCAGCAGTTCTCGGGCCAACGTCCTGACTTTC
CASSSRANVLTF
>TRBV28|TRBJ1-2|NA|14|NA
TGTGCCAGCAGTTTAACAGGTTTTAACTATGGCTACACCTTC
CASSLTGFNYGYTF
>TRBV7-2|TRBJ2-5|TRBD2|16|NA
TGTGCCAGCAGCATGGTGCCGACTAGCACGTGGGAGACCCAGTACTTC
CASSMVPTSTWETQYF
>TRBV23-1|TRBJ2-1|NA|13|NA
TGCGCCAGCAGTCAACCTCGACGGAATGAGCAGTTCTTC
CASSQPRRNEQFF
>TRBV28|TRBJ2-1|TRBD1|16|NA
TGTGCCAGCAGATCCAGTCCGGGACAGGGGGAAAATGAGCAGTTCTTC
CASRSSPGQGENEQFF
>TRBV12-5|TRBJ2-3|NA|14|NA
TGTGCTAGTGGTCGAGAGGGTAGCGTGGATACGCAGTATTTT
CASGREGSVDTQYF
>TRBV5-1|TRBJ2-1|NA|15|once
TGCGCCAGCAGCTTGGTAACAGGGCATGACAATGAGCAGTTCTTC
CASSLVTGHDNEQFF
>TRBV7-6|TRBJ1-2|NA|15|NA
TGTGCCAGCAGCTTAAACGGGAGGAGAGTCTATGGCTACACCTTC
CASSLNGRRVYGYTF
>TRBV7-2|TRBJ2-1|TRBD2|16|NA
TGTGCCAGCAGCCCTAGCGGGAAGGGGTTCTACAATGAGCAGTTCTTC
CASSPSGKGFYNEQFF
>TRBV6-6|TRBJ1-2|TRBD1|13|NA
TGTGCCAGCAGTGACAGGGGGCGGTATGGCTACACCTTC
CASSDRGRYGYTF
>TRBV6-6|TRBJ2-3|TRBD1|14|NA
TGTGCCAGCAGGGCCGGGACAGACACAGATACGCAGTATTTT
CASRAGTDTDTQYF
>TRBV28|TRBJ1-1|NA|14|NA
TGTGCCAGCAGTAATACACAGGTGAACACTGAAGCTTTCTTT
CASSNTQVNTEAFF
>TRBV11-2|TRBJ1-1|NA|12|NA
TGTGCCAGCAGCGACCTTGGGACCGAAGCTTTCTTT
CASSDLGTEAFF
>TRBV7-2|TRBJ2-6|NA|16|NA
TGTGCCAGCAGCCCTCGAGGGGGCTCTGGGGCCAACGTCCTGACTTTC
CASSPRGGSGANVLTF
>TRBV11-2|TRBJ1-3|NA|12|NA
TGTGCCAGCAGCTTAGTGGGAAACACCATATATTTT
CASSLVGNTIYF
>TRBV6-1|TRBJ1-4|NA|14|NA
TGTGCCAGCGGGCACAGGGCGCGGGATGAAAAACTGTTTTTT
CASGHRARDEKLFF
>TRBV7-8|TRBJ2-5|TRBD1|14|NA
TGTGCCAGCAGCTCCCGGACAGGGGGCGGGACCCAGTACTTC
CASSSRTGGGTQYF
>TRBV6-1|TRBJ1-2|NA|14|NA
TGTGCCAGCAGTGAGACAGGAGCTAACTATGGCTACACCTTC
CASSETGANYGYTF
>TRBV5-8|TRBJ2-7|TRBD1|16|NA
TGTGCCAGCAGCCCCCAGGGCAGGGGGCGCTCCTACGAGCAGTACTTC
CASSPQGRGRSYEQYF
>TRBV7-8|TRBJ2-7|NA|17|NA
TGTGCCAGCAGCTTAGTGCTAGGTTTGGGGTACTCCTACGAGCAGTACTTC
CASSLVLGLGYSYEQYF
>TRBV4-1|TRBJ1-1|NA|15|NA
TGCGCCAGCAGCCAAGAAGGGGCACAGAACACTGAAGCTTTCTTT
CASSQEGAQNTEAFF
>TRBV7-8|TRBJ2-1|TRBD2|17|NA
TGTGCCAGCAGCCCGGGACTAGCGGTTATAGGCGTTGTTGAGCAGTTCTTC
CASSPGLAVIGVVEQFF
>TRBV28|TRBJ1-1|NA|11|once
TGTGCCAGCACCAGAAACACTGAAGCTTTCTTT
CASTRNTEAFF
>TRBV7-2|TRBJ2-1|TRBD2|15|NA
TGTGCCAGCAGCTTGAGCGGGAGGCGGGGCGATGAGCAGTTCTTC
CASSLSGRRGDEQFF
>TRBV28|TRBJ1-2|NA|13|NA
TGTGCCAGCAGTTTACGGGGGCCCTATGGCTACACCTTC
CASSLRGPYGYTF
>TRBV6-6|TRBJ1-1|NA|13|NA
TGTGCCAGCAGTCCCCGATCGAACACTGAAGCTTTCTTT
CASSPRSNTEAFF
>TRBV30|TRBJ1-3|NA|12|NA
TGTGCCTGGAGGCAAACAGGGAACACCATATATTTT
CAWRQTGNTIYF
>TRBV5-1|TRBJ2-6|NA|14|NA
TGCGCCAGCAGCTTGGGGGGCGCGGACAACGTCCTGACTTTC
CASSLGGADNVLTF
>TRBV30|TRBJ1-2|NA|13|NA
TGTGCCTGGAGCACCCGCAGCCCTCGGGGCTACACCTTC
CAWSTRSPRGYTF
>TRBV5-1|TRBJ1-1|TRBD1|16|NA
TGCGCCAGCAGCTTGGGACAGGGTACTATGAACACTGAAGCTTTCTTT
CASSLGQGTMNTEAFF
>TRBV11-2|TRBJ2-7|NA|14|NA
TGTGCCAGCAGCTTAGACCCCTATTCTTACGAGCAGTACTTC
CASSLDPYSYEQYF
>TRBV6-1|TRBJ1-2|TRBD1|14|NA
TGTGCCAGCAGGGCGACGGGACAGCTCCATGGCTACACCTTC
CASRATGQLHGYTF
>TRBV6-1|TRBJ1-4|TRBD1|13|few
TGTGCCAGCAGTCGGGACAGAGGGGAAAAACTGTTTTTT
CASSRDRGEKLFF
>TRBV28|TRBJ2-3|NA|18|NA
TGTGCCAGCAGTTCACAACCGACAGGGAGGGGTTGGACAGATACGCAGTATTTT
CASSSQPTGRGWTDTQYF
>TRBV4-1|TRBJ1-6|NA|13|NA
TGCGCCAGCAGCCAAGCTCGTGGTTCACCCCTCCACTTT
CASSQARGSPLHF
>TRBV28|TRBJ2-2|NA|13|NA
TGTGCCAGCAGTTTGGAAGGGGCCGGGGAGCTGTTTTTT
CASSLEGAGELFF
>TRBV7-8|TRBJ2-3|TRBD2|18|NA
TGTGCCAGCAGCTTCCGACTAGCGGGGGGCCGGATTGATGATACGCAGTATTTT
CASSFRLAGGRIDDTQYF
>TRBV7-8|TRBJ2-1|NA|13|NA
TGTGCCAGCAGCATGGGACTGTACAATGAGCAGTTCTTC
CASSMGLYNEQFF
>TRBV6-1|TRBJ1-1|NA|11|NA
TGTGCCAGCAGAGGAGCGGAGGGAGCTTTCTTT
CASRGAEGAFF
>TRBV30|TRBJ1-5|NA|11|NA
TGTGCCTGGAGTGGTCGGGGGCCCCAGCATTTT
CAWSGRGPQHF
>TRBV11-2|TRBJ2-1|TRBD2|15|NA
TGTGCCAGCAGCCGCGGACTAGCGGGGATTAATGAGCAGTTCTTC
CASSRGLAGINEQFF
>TRBV6-1|TRBJ1-5|NA|16|NA
TGTGCCAGCAGTGAAGCGGTAGCTTATAGCAATCAGCCCCAGCATTTT
CASSEAVAYSNQPQHF
>TRBV2|TRBJ1-6|TRBD1|20|once
TGTGCCAGCAGTGAAGCGTTCCAGGGGGCGTTTACGTCCTATAATTCACCCCTCCACTTT
CASSEAFQGAFTSYNSPLHF
>TRBV10-3|TRBJ2-2|NA|14|NA
TGTGCCATCGGAGGCTCCGCGAACACCGGGGAGCTGTTTTTT
CAIGGSANTGELFF
>TRBV30|TRBJ1-3|NA|14|once
TGTGCCTGGAGTGTTCAGATCTCTGGAAACACCATATATTTT
CAWSVQISGNTIYF
>TRBV19|TRBJ2-1|NA|16|NA
TGTGCCAGTAGTATAGATTCAAGTTCCTACTACAATGAGCAGTTCTTC
CASSIDSSSYYNEQFF
>TRBV5-1|TRBJ2-6|TRBD2|17|NA
TGCGCCAGCAGCGGCGGGACTAGCGGCTCGGGGGCCAACGTCCTGACTTTC
CASSGGTSGSGANVLTF
>TRBV6-1|TRBJ2-5|NA|11|NA
TGTGCCACGACTGGATTAGAGACCCAGTACTTC
CATTGLETQYF
>TRBV2|TRBJ2-5|NA|12|once
TGTGCCAGCAGCGCGGGACGGCAGACCCAGTACTTC
CASSAGRQTQYF
>TRBV28|TRBJ2-3|NA|18|NA
TGTGCCAGCAGTTTAGGGTTAGGTGGGAAAAGTAGCACAGATACGCAGTATTTT
CASSLGLGGKSSTDTQYF
>TRBV7-2|TRBJ2-7|NA|14|NA
TGTGCCAGCAGCTTCTATTTAACAGGATACGAGCAGTACTTC
CASSFYLTGYEQYF
>TRBV10-1|TRBJ2-3|TRBD2|18|NA
TGCGCCAGCAGTTTTGGGTCGGAGCGGGGGGGCAGGACAGATACGCAGTATTTT
CASSFGSERGGRTDTQYF
>TRBV10-2|TRBJ2-3|TRBD2|13|NA
TGCGCCAGCAGTGAGTCTACTAGCGGTACGCAGTATTTT
CASSESTSGTQYF
>TRBV28|TRBJ1-1|NA|14|NA
TGTGCCAGCAGTTTCGGGGGCGCGGGCACTGAAGCTTTCTTT
CASSFGGAGTEAFF
>TRBV6-1|TRBJ2-5|NA|13|NA
TGTGCCAGCAGTAGGGGATTCGAGGAGACCCAGTACTTC
CASSRGFEETQYF
>TRBV7-9|TRBJ2-1|TRBD1|15|NA
TGTGCCAGCAGCTTCTGGACAGGGGATGCAAATGAGCAGTTCTTC
CASSFWTGDANEQFF
>TRBV5-1|TRBJ2-3|NA|17|NA
TGCGCCAGCAGCTTGCGACTCCGGGACGGTCGCACAGATACGCAGTATTTT
CASSLRLRDGRTDTQYF